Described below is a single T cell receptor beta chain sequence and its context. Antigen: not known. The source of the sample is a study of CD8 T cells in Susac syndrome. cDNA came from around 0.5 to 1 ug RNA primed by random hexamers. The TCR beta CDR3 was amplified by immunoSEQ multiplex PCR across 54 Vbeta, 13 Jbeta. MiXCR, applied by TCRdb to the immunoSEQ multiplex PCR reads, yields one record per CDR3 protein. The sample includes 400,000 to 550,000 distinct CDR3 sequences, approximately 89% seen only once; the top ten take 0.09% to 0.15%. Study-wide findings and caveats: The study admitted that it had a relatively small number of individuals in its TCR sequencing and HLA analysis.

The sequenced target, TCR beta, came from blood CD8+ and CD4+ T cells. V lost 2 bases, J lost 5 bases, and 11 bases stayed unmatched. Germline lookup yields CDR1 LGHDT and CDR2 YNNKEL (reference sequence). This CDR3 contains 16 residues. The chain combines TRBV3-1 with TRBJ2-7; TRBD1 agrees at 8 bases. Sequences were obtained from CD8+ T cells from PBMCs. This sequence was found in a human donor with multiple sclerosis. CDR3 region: CASSQQKGQGFDEQYF. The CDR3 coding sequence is TGTGCCAGCAGCCAACAAAAAGGACAGGGTTTTGACGAGCAGTACTTC.